The 15 T cell receptor beta chains reported below all come from one sample, sequenced in a study of memory CD4+ T cells and cytomegalovirus serostatus. The repertoire was sequenced with immunoSEQ multiplex PCR; TCRdb's copy has only in-frame clones and lacks some. The repertoire holds 60,000 to 75,000 clones, with 80% as singletons. The sort gate was single viable CD3+CD4+CD8-CD45RO+ cells for memory CD4+ T cells. The sample was memory CD4+ T cells from blood. All receptors derive from an adult in good health and CMV-seronegative. Some clones in this sample may be carry-over from other donors' samples.

This chain connects TRBV11-3 to TRBJ1-1; D uncertain. V was shortened by 2 bases and J by 1 base, with 5 bases between the two germline ends. This CDR3 has 13 residues. Germline V gene sequence: CDR1 SGHNT, CDR2 YENEEA. As DNA, the CDR3 is TGTGCCAGCAGCTTATCAGGGAACACTGAAGCTTTCTTT. Amino acids: CASSLSGNTEAFF.

V and J are TRBV5-6 and TRBJ2-7, with TRBD2 as a possible D gene (7 bases). This CDR3 is 15 amino acids long. Trimming removed 4 bases from V and 4 bases from J, with 18 bases in between. Germline lookup yields CDR1 SGHDT and CDR2 YYEEEE. The CDR3 here is CASSPGGRWLYEQYF. CDR3 nucleotide sequence: TGTGCCAGCAGCCCGGGGGGCAGGTGGCTTTACGAGCAGTACTTC. Full variable domain (remainder filled in from reference TRBV5-6 and TRBJ2-7): DAGVTQSPTHLIKTRGQQVTLRCSPKSGHDTVSWYQQALGQGPQFIFQYYEEEERQRGNFPDRFSGHQFPNYSSELNVNALLLGDSALYLCASSPGGRWLYEQYFGPGTRLTVT.

In nucleotides, the CDR3 is TGCGCCAGCAGCTTCGGTGGGGATGGTGAAAAACTGTTTTTT. Its translation is CASSFGGDGEKLFF. This sequence joins TRBV5-1 and TRBJ1-4, with D unclear. Trimming left V 2 bases short and J 7 bases short, with 12 bases between. Per the germline V gene, CDR1 is SGHRS and CDR2 is YFSETQ. The CDR3 spans 14 residues.

The chain recombines TRBV5-1 with TRBJ1-5, with unresolved D. Looked up from germline, CDR1 is SGHRS and CDR2 is YFSETQ. The CDR3 has 13 residues. Trimming removed 0 bases from V and 5 bases from J, with 6 bases in between. In nucleotides, the CDR3 is TGCGCCAGCAGCTTGGCCGTGGATCAGCCCCAGCATTTT. Protein: CASSLAVDQPQHF.

This clone is judged medium-sized. This chain connects TRBV27 to TRBJ1-1; tentative D call: TRBD1 (6 bases). Germline lookup yields CDR1 MNHEY and CDR2 SMNVEV (reference sequence). The CDR3 runs to 17 residues. The V end was cut by 2 bases, the J end by 0 bases, with 16 bases between. In nucleotides, the CDR3 is TGTGCCAGCAGTTTAATGGGGGGCTCTGGCATGAACACTGAAGCTTTCTTT. Translating gives CASSLMGGSGMNTEAFF.

This clone was found once. The rearrangement joins TRBV5-1 to TRBJ1-4; D may be TRBD1 (6 bases). CDR1 is SGHRS and CDR2 is YFSETQ in the germline V gene. There are 13 residues in the CDR3. V was cut by 7 bases and J by 5 bases, with 12 bases left in between. In DNA form, the CDR3 reads TGCGCCAGCGGGGCAGGGGTAAATGAAAAACTGTTTTTT. It yields the protein CASGAGVNEKLFF. Filled out from reference TRBV5-1 and TRBJ1-4, the complete variable domain reads KAGVTQTPRYLIKTRGQQVTLSCSPISGHRSVSWYQQTPGQGLQFLFEYFSETQRNKGNFPGRFSGRQFSNSRSEMNVSTLELGDSALYLCASGAGVNEKLFFGSGTQLSVL.

The chain recombines TRBV18 with TRBJ2-7, with 7 positions matching TRBD1. CDR1 KGHSH and CDR2 LQKENI come from the germline V gene. The CDR3 length is 13 residues. The trim removed 3 bases at V and 5 bases at J, leaving 4 bases unmatched. CDR3 nucleotides: TGTGCCAGCTCACCGCAGACAGGGAACGAGCAGTACTTC. Amino acid sequence: CASSPQTGNEQYF.

This chain connects TRBV7-3 to TRBJ2-6; 8 bases align to TRBD2. The CDR3 sequence is 15 residues long. With 5 bases clipped from V and 4 bases from J, the junction kept 4 bases outside the gene matches. The germline V gene has CDR1 SGHTA and CDR2 FQGTGA. CDR3 in DNA: TGTGCCAGCAGCCCGGGAGGGGGAGGGGCCAACGTCCTGACTTTC. Its protein is CASSPGGGGANVLTF.

This chain links TRBV6-1 with TRBJ1-5; D remains unclear. Germline CDR1 reads MNHNS; CDR2 reads SASEGT. V lost 8 bases and J lost 9, with 14 bases in between. This CDR3 spans 12 amino acids. The CDR3 reads CASSLIPGPQHF. The CDR3 nucleotides read TGTGCCAGCTCCCTAATCCCAGGGCCCCAGCATTTT.

The chain carries TRBV7-2 and TRBJ2-6; 7 bases align to TRBD2. From germline, CDR1 is SGHTA and CDR2 FQGNSA. CDR3 size: 16 residues. Trimming at V came to 4 bases and at J to 2 bases, leaving 5 bases not matched to a gene. The CDR3 DNA sequence: TGTGCCAGCAGCTCTCGGGGGAGGGCTGGGGCCAACGTCCTGACTTTC. Translated: CASSSRGRAGANVLTF.

The chain couples TRBV7-3 to TRBJ2-2; TRBD1 matches at 8 bases. Trimming cost V 5 bases and J 6 bases; bases outside gene matches: 14. CDR1 is SGHTA, CDR2 FQGTGA, per germline. The CDR3 consists of 17 residues. The CDR3 spells CASSPGQGRAVAGELFF. DNA for the CDR3: TGTGCCAGCAGCCCCGGACAGGGCAGGGCGGTAGCCGGGGAGCTGTTTTTT.

This clone was seen more than once but under ten times. This rearrangement joins TRBV7-9 to TRBJ2-1; D is possibly TRBD1 (5 bases). This CDR3 comprises 15 residues. Germline V CDR1 and CDR2: SEHNR, FQNEAQ (reference sequence). The germline V and J ends were trimmed by 6 bases and 0 bases, with 12 bases remaining between them. The CDR3 protein is CASSFTTGSYNEQFF. The DNA of the CDR3 is TGTGCCAGCAGTTTTACAACAGGCTCCTACAATGAGCAGTTCTTC.

This clone appeared a single time. The rearrangement joins TRBV7-8 to TRBJ1-1, with 7 bases aligning to TRBD1. In germline, CDR1 is SGHVS, CDR2 FQNEAQ. This CDR3 is built from 15 residues. V dropped 8 bases and J dropped 2; count of bases not matched to a gene: 11. The chain's CDR3 is CASSTRGTANTEAFF. The CDR3, as DNA: TGTGCCAGCTCTACTAGGGGGACAGCAAACACTGAAGCTTTCTTT.

The V call is TRBV18, the J call TRBJ1-2; no reliable D call. With 2 bases removed from V and 2 bases from J, the gap between germline ends came to 9 bases. CDR3 size: 14 residues. The V gene's germline CDR1 is KGHSH and CDR2 LQKENI. The CDR3 sequence is CASSPSQLNYGYTF. The CDR3 coding sequence is TGTGCCAGCTCACCATCACAGCTAAACTATGGCTACACCTTC.

This clone was seen more than once but under ten times. The V gene is TRBV7-2, the J gene TRBJ2-7, with 7 bases that match TRBD1. The CDR3 contains 13 residues. Germline-derived CDR1 and CDR2 are SGHTA and FQGNSA. The V segment lost 5 bases and the J segment 5 bases; nucleotides outside the gene matches: 6. CDR3 sequence (DNA): TGTGCCAGCAGCCCGGGACAGCCTAACGAGCAGTACTTC. Translating it yields CASSPGQPNEQYF.